What follows are 3 T cell receptor beta chains derived from one specimen sequenced in a study of early stage breast cancer tumors (dated by TCRdb to 2015 to 2018). The library was built by means of the immunoSEQ multiplex PCR assay. The table was pulled from immuneACCESS by TCRdb, which kept in-frame rearrangements only. Such tables lose some clones; where checked, under half of the loss comes from unresolved V genes, and the rest has no known cause. Recorded for this sample are around 10,000 clones; about two thirds of them occurred a single time. The ten largest make up roughly a sixth of the sample. Sequencing was done on a sample of normal breast tissue next to the tumor. Every receptor here comes from a person in their 60s with breast cancer.

V usage is TRBV13 and J usage is TRBJ2-3; D is ambiguous. Germline values: CDR1 PRHDT, CDR2 FYEKMQ (reference sequence). V was pared by 1 base and J by 1 base, with 3 bases between. The CDR3 runs to 13 residues. The CDR3 region is CASSLAGTDTQYF. The CDR3 DNA follows: TGTGCCAGCAGCTTAGCGGGCACAGATACGCAGTATTTT.

V is TRBV14 and J is TRBJ2-7, with TRBD1 identical over 11 bases. The CDR3 has 12 amino acids. The V gene end was trimmed by 10 bases and the J gene end by 3 bases; junction bases not matched to a gene: 2. Germline V gives CDR1 SGHDN, CDR2 FVKESK. CDR3 coding DNA: TGTGCCACAGGGACAGGGGGCTACGAGCAGTACTTC. It codes for CATGTGGYEQYF. Based on the CDR3 plus reference TRBV14 and TRBJ2-7, the full variable domain is EAGVTQFPSHSVIEKGQTVTLRCDPISGHDNLYWYRRVMGKEIKFLLHFVKESKQDESGMPNNRFLAERTGGTYSTLKVQPAELEDSGVYFCATGTGGYEQYFGPGTRLTVT.

The V call is TRBV29-1, the J call TRBJ2-5; no clear D gene. The V end was cut by 3 bases, the J end by 1 base, with 9 bases between. Germline V gene lookup returns CDR1 SQVTM and CDR2 ANQGSEA. This CDR3 is 13 amino acids long. As DNA, the CDR3 is TGCAGCGTTGAGGAGATCACCCAAGAGACCCAGTACTTC. Protein sequence: CSVEEITQETQYF.